The clone carrying this TCR beta chain was seen a handful of times. As yet, its antigen is unknown. This entry belongs to a study of STAT5B mutations in CD4+ large granular lymphocyte leukemia. General study points: Top patient clones used TRBV06 genes more often: 8/27 versus 2/35 in controls. Higher CD4+ than CD8+ T-LGLL clonality might reflect small sample size.

The repertoire was sequenced with immunoSEQ multiplex PCR; TCRdb's copy has only in-frame clones and lacks some. Among about 20,000 clones listed, 78% were seen once. The CDR3 consists of 14 residues. V was pared by 0 bases and J by 6 bases, with 8 bases between. The germline CDR1 and CDR2 sequences are MDHEN and SYDVKM. The sequenced sample was CD4+ T cells from blood buffy coats. The rearrangement joins TRBV28 to TRBJ2-2; a weak D match, TRBD2 (6 bases). This TCR derives from a human donor in good health. CDR3: CASSLWREAGELFF. The CDR3 bases are TGTGCCAGCAGTTTATGGCGGGAAGCCGGGGAGCTGTTTTTT.